The next 24 T cell receptor beta chains were all read from a single sample in a study of vaccination and CD4 T cells after COVID-19. The assay that was used to sequence DNA from cultured CD4+ T cells was the Oncomine TCR Beta short-read assay. TCRdb used MiXCR to reprocess the PCR reads, holding one entry per CDR3 protein. The data contain over 9,500 distinct CDR3 sequences, 76% of them singletons. The antigens for these receptors are not known. Described treatment: approximately 9-day PBMC culture with coronavirus spike peptide pools or control peptides (ViraFEST assay). Sequencing was done on a sample of CD4+ T cells from blood, cultured in vitro. The receptor source for this set is a human donor who had recovered from COVID-19.

V and J are TRBV25-1 and TRBJ2-7; D is uncertain. Between the trimmed V and J ends, which lost 3 bases and 2 bases, there was a span of 14 bases. This CDR3 spans 15 amino acids. From germline, CDR1 is MGHDK and CDR2 SYGVNS. DNA of the CDR3: TGTGCCAGCAGTGATCGCTCCCTCGCGACCTACGAGCAGTACTTC. This translates into CASSDRSLATYEQYF.

The rearrangement uses TRBV5-1 and TRBJ2-3; a weak D match, TRBD1 (5 bases). This CDR3 is built from 16 residues. CDR1 SGHRS and CDR2 YFSETQ come from the germline V gene. V dropped 4 bases and J dropped 2 bases, with 17 bases sitting between them. Here the CDR3 DNA reads TGCGCCAGCAGCCCCGGAGTAGGACAAGACACAGATACGCAGTATTTT. Encoded protein: CASSPGVGQDTDTQYF. Full variable domain (remainder filled in from reference TRBV5-1 and TRBJ2-3): KAGVTQTPRYLIKTRGQQVTLSCSPISGHRSVSWYQQTPGQGLQFLFEYFSETQRNKGNFPGRFSGRQFSNSRSEMNVSTLELGDSALYLCASSPGVGQDTDTQYFGPGTRLTVL.

The rearrangement links TRBV6-5 to TRBJ2-3; D is unresolved. The CDR3 is 12 amino acids. Per germline, CDR1 MNHEY and CDR2 SVGAGI. The V and J ends lost 2 bases and 5 bases respectively, with 5 bases between them. The CDR3 reads CASSYREDTQYF. The CDR3 DNA follows: TGTGCCAGCAGTTACAGGGAAGATACGCAGTATTTT.

The table lists this clonotype with a few counts. The gene calls are TRBV20-1 and TRBJ2-1, with 10 bases fitting TRBD2. With V trimmed by 0 bases and J by 5 bases, 1 base remained unmatched. Germline values: CDR1 DFQATT, CDR2 SNEGSKA (reference sequence). The CDR3 extends over 14 amino acids. This CDR3 is CSARDSGGNNEQFF. In DNA, the CDR3 is TGCAGTGCTAGAGATAGCGGGGGGAACAATGAGCAGTTCTTC.

The V and J genes are TRBV15 and TRBJ2-7; no clear D gene. The CDR3 has 13 residues. Germline loops: CDR1 LNHNV, CDR2 YYDKDF (reference sequence). V lost 0 bases and J 3 bases, leaving 6 bases between the germline ends. The CDR3 loop reads CATSRDLIYEQYF. CDR3 DNA: TGTGCCACCAGCAGAGATTTGATCTACGAGCAGTACTTC.

The chain uses TRBV5-1 and TRBJ1-2; TRBD1 matches at 8 bases. Germline loops: CDR1 SGHRS, CDR2 YFSETQ. J gave up 4 bases and V 3 bases, and 5 bases lay outside the gene matches. The CDR3 loop spans 14 amino acids. CDR3 nucleotides: TGCGCCAGCAGCTCGGACAGGGAATCCTATGGCTACACCTTC. It specifies CASSSDRESYGYTF.

The V and J genes are TRBV27 and TRBJ1-6; a weak D match, TRBD1 (6 bases). Trimming took off 8 bases at V and 5 bases at J, with 7 bases between the two ends. The CDR3 extends over 12 amino acids. The V gene's germline CDR1 is MNHEY and CDR2 SMNVEV (reference sequence). The CDR3: CASAGDNSPLHF. The DNA for the CDR3 is TGTGCCAGCGCAGGGGATAATTCACCCCTCCACTTT.

The chain is built from TRBV20-1 and TRBJ2-3, with TRBD2 identical over 11 bases. Germline CDR1 reads DFQATT; CDR2 reads SNEGSKA (reference sequence). The CDR3 covers 15 residues. V dropped 3 bases and J dropped 2; count of bases not matched to a gene: 4. The CDR3 loop is CSARGTSGLTDTQYF. CDR3 in DNA: TGCAGTGCTAGGGGGACTAGCGGACTCACAGATACGCAGTATTTT.

The chain links TRBV7-6 to TRBJ2-7; TRBD1 matches 7 bases. CDR1 is SGHVS and CDR2 is FNYEAQ in the germline V gene. Trimming removed 0 bases from V and 10 bases from J; junction bases left unmatched: 12. CDR3 length: 15 amino acids. The CDR3 region is CASSLAEAAGGNQYF. CDR3 in DNA: TGTGCCAGCAGCTTAGCGGAAGCGGCAGGGGGAAACCAGTACTTC.

CDR3 protein: CASTHPGGQPQHF. The DNA of the CDR3 is TGTGCCAGCACCCATCCTGGGGGTCAGCCCCAGCATTTT. V and J are TRBV6-2 or TRBV6-3 and TRBJ1-5, with D tentatively TRBD1 (5 bases). There are 13 residues in the CDR3. Per germline, CDR1 MNHEY and CDR2 SVGEGT. Between the trimmed V and J ends, which lost 7 bases and 6 bases, there was a span of 13 bases.

The V gene is TRBV19, the J gene TRBJ2-2; D might be TRBD2 (5 bases). The CDR3 runs 15 residues. V lost 5 bases, J lost 5 bases, and 15 bases lay in between. CDR1 and CDR2 (germline): LNHDA, SQIVND (reference sequence). The CDR3 sequence is CASSARRLETGELFF. For the CDR3, the DNA is TGTGCCAGTAGTGCGAGGAGGCTTGAAACCGGGGAGCTGTTTTTT.

V is TRBV2 and J is TRBJ1-5; D possibly corresponds to TRBD1 (5 bases). Deletions cut 7 bases from V and 2 bases from J, with 12 bases between. CDR1 is SNHLY and CDR2 is FYNNEI in the germline V gene. The CDR3 consists of 14 residues. The CDR3 coding sequence is TGTGCCAGCACTAGAGGGGAGGGCAATCAGCCCCAGCATTTT. The encoded protein is CASTRGEGNQPQHF. Drawing the rest from reference TRBV2 and TRBJ1-5, the complete variable domain is EPEVTQTPSHQVTQMGQEVILRCVPISNHLYFYWYRQILGQKVEFLVSFYNNEISEKSEIFDDQFSVERPDGSNFTLKIRSTKLEDSAMYFCASTRGEGNQPQHFGDGTRLSIL.

The V gene is TRBV19, the J gene TRBJ1-5, with 10 bases aligning to TRBD1. The ends lost 5 bases at V and 2 bases at J; junction bases unmatched: 3. Germline V gives CDR1 LNHDA, CDR2 SQIVND (reference sequence). This CDR3 is 15 amino acids long. CDR3 sequence reads: CASSHGTGGNQPQHF. CDR3 in DNA: TGTGCCAGTAGTCACGGGACAGGGGGCAATCAGCCCCAGCATTTT.

This clonotype was detected only once. This rearrangement joins TRBV28 to TRBJ1-2; no firm D call. This CDR3 has 12 amino acids. Germline-derived CDR1 and CDR2 are MDHEN and SYDVKM. Between the trimmed V and J ends, which lost 6 bases and 5 bases, there was a span of 10 bases. This chain's CDR3 is CASSTTVYGYTF. In nucleotides, the CDR3 is TGTGCCAGCAGCACGACTGTTTATGGCTACACCTTC.

The chain joins TRBV24-1 to TRBJ2-1; D may be TRBD1 (6 bases). Germline V CDR1 and CDR2: KGHDR, SFDVKD. CDR3 length: 14 amino acids. Trimming stripped 4 bases from V and 10 bases from J, with 16 bases between. Here the CDR3 DNA reads TGTGCCACCAGTGAAAACTACAGGGTCGGGGAGCAGTTCTTC. Its protein is CATSENYRVGEQFF.

This rearrangement joins TRBV2 to TRBJ1-1, with D maybe TRBD1 (5 bases). Trimming pared 7 bases from V and 7 bases from J, leaving 10 bases between. This CDR3 has 11 amino acids. Germline CDR1 and CDR2: SNHLY and FYNNEI. CDR3 nucleotides: TGTGCCAGCATACGGGGGATTGAAGCTTTCTTT. It encodes CASIRGIEAFF.

This chain links TRBV6-5 with TRBJ1-5; D perhaps matches TRBD1 (6 bases). The CDR3 has 16 amino acids. CDR1 is MNHEY, CDR2 SVGAGI, per germline. V was shortened by 1 base and J by 6 bases, with 16 bases between the two germline ends. DNA of the CDR3: TGTGCCAGCAGTTACTACCCTAACAGGGCTGGTCAGCCCCAGCATTTT. Protein: CASSYYPNRAGQPQHF.

This chain joins TRBV7-3 and TRBJ1-6; D ambiguous. Germline V gene sequence: CDR1 SGHTA, CDR2 FQGTGA. This CDR3 has 14 residues. V lost 2 bases and J 6 bases, leaving 8 bases between the germline ends. The CDR3 loop is CASSLFAANSPLHF. The CDR3 coding sequence is TGTGCCAGCAGCTTATTCGCCGCTAATTCACCCCTCCACTTT.

The V and J genes are TRBV24-1 and TRBJ2-1; D perhaps matches TRBD2 (5 bases). Trimming removed 10 bases from V and 2 bases from J, with 8 bases in between. The germline V gene encodes CDR1 KGHDR and CDR2 SFDVKD. The CDR3 is 12 amino acids. The CDR3: CATLGTYNEQFF. The CDR3 DNA is TGTGCCACGCTCGGGACCTACAATGAGCAGTTCTTC.

The CDR3 sequence is CASSIQGAGGNTIYF. In DNA, the CDR3 is TGTGCCAGCAGCATCCAGGGGGCAGGGGGAAACACCATATATTTT. The V and J genes are TRBV5-4 and TRBJ1-3; 8 positions match TRBD1. Germline CDR1 reads SGHNT; CDR2 reads YYREEE (reference sequence). The CDR3 has 15 residues. V lost 4 bases to trimming and J lost 4 bases; unmatched junction nucleotides: 7. The full variable domain, rest sourced from reference TRBV5-4 and TRBJ1-3, is ETGVTQSPTHLIKTRGQQVTLRCSSQSGHNTVSWYQQALGQGPQFIFQYYREEENGRGNFPPRFSGLQFPNYSSELNVNALELDDSALYLCASSIQGAGGNTIYFGEGSWLTVV.

CDR3 sequence reads: CASSQPGTGDSYGYTF. CDR3 bases: TGCGCCAGCAGCCAGCCCGGGACAGGGGACTCCTATGGCTACACCTTC. The chain is built from TRBV4-1 and TRBJ1-2; 10 bases align to TRBD1. Looked up from germline, CDR1 is MGHRA and CDR2 is YSYEKL. V dropped 3 bases and J dropped 4; count of bases not matched to a gene: 8. This CDR3 comprises 16 residues.

This chain connects TRBV5-4 to TRBJ1-6, with unresolved D. CDR3 size: 12 residues. Germline CDR1 SGHNT, CDR2 YYREEE (reference sequence). V lost 7 bases and J 10 bases, leaving 12 bases between the germline ends. In nucleotides, the CDR3 is TGTGCCAGCGCGGTTGGGAAATCACCCCTCCACTTT. Encoded protein: CASAVGKSPLHF.

The chain carries TRBV6-1 and TRBJ1-1; D may be TRBD1 (6 bases). The CDR3 contains 15 residues. Germline CDR1 is MNHNS and CDR2 is SASEGT. Trimming took off 6 bases at V and 5 bases at J, with 19 bases between the two ends. The CDR3 DNA is TGTGCCAGCAGCCGAAATACCAGGGGAGGAACTGAAGCTTTCTTT. Protein sequence: CASSRNTRGGTEAFF.

This sequence joins TRBV6-5 and TRBJ1-2; D may be TRBD1 (6 bases). V lost 0 bases to trimming and J lost 8 bases, with 16 bases between them. From germline, CDR1 is MNHEY and CDR2 SVGAGI. The CDR3 sequence is 15 residues long. In DNA form, the CDR3 reads TGTGCCAGCAGTTACTCGCCTCTCAGGGGCTCCGGCTACACCTTC. Its protein is CASSYSPLRGSGYTF.